These 10 T cell receptor beta chains originate from one sample sequenced in a study of regulatory T cells in long-lasting Graves disease. Arm-PCR of CDR3 regions and iRepertoire HTBI primers were the basis on which TCR beta libraries were built. TCRdb re-called the multiplex PCR reads through MiXCR, storing one row per CDR3 protein. Seen here are approximately 400,000 distinct CDR3 sequences, 20% to 25% observed once, and the top ten hold 28%. Noted time point: persistent/refractory GD, antithyroid drugs over 5 years with positive TRAb. Researchers made the TCR library from RNA that was extracted from PBMCs. The sequences come from peripheral blood mononuclear cells (PBMCs), collected when the disease was refractory, from a patient treated with antithyroid drugs. The receptors stem from a woman in her thirties or forties with Graves disease.

This chain links TRBV20-1 with TRBJ2-7; D is perhaps TRBD1 or TRBD2 (5 bases each). This CDR3 has 14 residues. CDR1 is DFQATT and CDR2 is SNEGSKA in the germline V gene (reference sequence). V lost 5 bases and J lost 2, with 16 bases in between. The CDR3 is CSAQLEGRTYEQYF. The CDR3 coding sequence is TGCAGTGCTCAATTAGAGGGGCGCACCTACGAGCAGTACTTC.

The chain couples TRBV19 to TRBJ2-1; the D is unclear. The V end was cut by 3 bases, the J end by 0 bases, with 12 bases between. This CDR3 has 16 residues. Germline CDR1 and CDR2: LNHDA and SQIVND (reference sequence). The CDR3 nucleotides are TGTGCCAGTAGTATTCGGGCCAAGTCCTCCTACAATGAGCAGTTCTTC. Amino acids: CASSIRAKSSYNEQFF.

This clonotype has more than one count but fewer than ten. V gene TRBV29-1 combines with J gene TRBJ2-7; 8 bases are shared with TRBD2. The CDR3 covers 14 residues. The germline V gene has CDR1 SQVTM and CDR2 ANQGSEA. With V trimmed by 7 bases and J by 0 bases, 8 bases remained unmatched. The CDR3 is CSATGTRNSYEQYF. CDR3 coding DNA: TGCAGCGCCACCGGGACTAGAAACTCCTACGAGCAGTACTTC.

This clonotype has a count of ten or more. The V gene is TRBV11-2, the J gene TRBJ2-2; TRBD2 is a possible D gene (5 bases). Trimming removed 6 bases at V and 0 bases at J, with 14 bases between. The germline gives CDR1 SGHAT, CDR2 FQNNGV. CDR3 length equals 16 residues. CDR3 in amino acids: CASSPWRVANTGELFF. For the CDR3, the DNA is TGTGCCAGCAGTCCCTGGCGGGTCGCGAACACCGGGGAGCTGTTTTTT.

For this clonotype: With a much larger clone just one base away, this may be a read error. No conserved phenylalanine or tryptophan ends this CDR3, so it is likely a read error. V gene TRBV29-1 combines with J gene TRBJ1-1; the D gene is possibly TRBD1 (5 bases). The germline CDR1 and CDR2 sequences are SQVTM and ANQGSEA. With 5 bases removed from V and 1 base from J, the gap between germline ends came to 20 bases. The length of the CDR3 is 16 residues. This chain's CDR3 is CSVRILGDRRNTEAFL. CDR3 bases: TGCAGCGTTAGGATTCTCGGTGACAGACGGAACACTGAAGCTTTCCTT.

This clonotype was counted ten times or more. The chain links TRBV28 to TRBJ2-5; D perhaps matches TRBD2 (5 bases). The CDR3 totals 14 residues. Deletions cut 4 bases from V and 5 bases from J, with 14 bases between. In germline, CDR1 is MDHEN, CDR2 SYDVKM. The CDR3 here is CASSSAPGWETQYF. The DNA for the CDR3 is TGTGCCAGCAGTTCCGCCCCGGGATGGGAGACCCAGTACTTC.

The table lists this clonotype with a few counts. This chain uses TRBV19 with TRBJ1-2; the D is unclear. Germline-derived CDR1 and CDR2 are LNHDA and SQIVND (reference sequence). V lost 7 bases, J lost 8 bases, and 29 bases lay in between. The length of the CDR3 is 17 residues. The CDR3 nucleotides read TGTGCCAGTACCGGCCGTCGCCCAACACCCCCTCTCTACGGCTACACCTTC. Protein sequence: CASTGRRPTPPLYGYTF.

The J gene is TRBJ1-5, the V gene TRBV30; D uncertain. Germline lookup yields CDR1 GTSNPN and CDR2 SVGIG (reference sequence). The CDR3 consists of 14 residues. Trimming shortened V by 5 bases and J by 0 bases, and 11 bases separated the two germline ends. CDR3 sequence: CAWASGNSNQPQHF. For the CDR3, the DNA is TGTGCCTGGGCTTCGGGAAATAGCAATCAGCCCCAGCATTTT. The full variable domain, completed using reference TRBV30 and TRBJ1-5, is SQTIHQWPATLVQPVGSPLSLECTVEGTSNPNLYWYRQAAGRGLQLLFYSVGIGQISSEVPQNLSASRPQDRQFILSSKKLLLSDSGFYLCAWASGNSNQPQHFGDGTRLSIL.

Points on this clonotype: This may be a read error: a much more frequent sequence differs by one nucleotide. V is TRBV12-3 or TRBV12-4 and J is TRBJ2-7; TRBD1 is a possible D gene (6 bases). The CDR3 has 15 amino acids. For the CDR3, the DNA is TGTGCCAGCAATCAACAGGGCCACCTATCCTACGAGCAGTGCTTC. Translation gives CASNQQGHLSYEQCF.

This clonotype was seen more than once but under ten times. Written as DNA, the CDR3 is TGTGCCAGCAGGGGGTTTGGGGCCAACGTCCTGACTTTC. Translating it yields CASRGFGANVLTF. The chain combines TRBV7-3 with TRBJ2-6, with D unclear. This CDR3 comprises 13 residues. Trimming took off 6 bases at V and 3 bases at J, with 6 bases between the two ends. Per germline, CDR1 SGHTA and CDR2 FQGTGA.